The sequence of this T cell receptor (beta chain) was determined in a study of blood T cell repertoires in COVID-19. Study-wide background: Samples taken during acute and convalescent COVID-19 were collected in the United States, Italy and Spain. PBMCs, B-cell-depleted T cells, or T cells provided the cDNA or gDNA that made up the material.

In the source study's methods: Amplification with reference gene primers provided the estimates of nucleated cell counts. Assay used: immunoSEQ multiplex PCR; TCRdb lists only in-frame clones, some missing. V and J calls plus clone size are reproduced from that table; the DNA served to infer D and trimming. This table has about 100,000 clones, 90% appearing once. The CDR3 spans 15 residues. Germline CDR1 SGHAT, CDR2 FQDESV (reference sequence). V lost 5 bases and J lost 0, with 14 bases in between. The source is a man aged 60 to 75 with acute or convalescent COVID-19. The chain is built from TRBV11-1 and TRBJ2-7; maybe TRBD1 (5 bases). Sequences were obtained from peripheral blood. DNA for the CDR3: TGTGCCAGCAGCCCTTGGGGCGGAAGCTCCTACGAGCAGTACTTC. Amino acid sequence: CASSPWGGSSYEQYF.